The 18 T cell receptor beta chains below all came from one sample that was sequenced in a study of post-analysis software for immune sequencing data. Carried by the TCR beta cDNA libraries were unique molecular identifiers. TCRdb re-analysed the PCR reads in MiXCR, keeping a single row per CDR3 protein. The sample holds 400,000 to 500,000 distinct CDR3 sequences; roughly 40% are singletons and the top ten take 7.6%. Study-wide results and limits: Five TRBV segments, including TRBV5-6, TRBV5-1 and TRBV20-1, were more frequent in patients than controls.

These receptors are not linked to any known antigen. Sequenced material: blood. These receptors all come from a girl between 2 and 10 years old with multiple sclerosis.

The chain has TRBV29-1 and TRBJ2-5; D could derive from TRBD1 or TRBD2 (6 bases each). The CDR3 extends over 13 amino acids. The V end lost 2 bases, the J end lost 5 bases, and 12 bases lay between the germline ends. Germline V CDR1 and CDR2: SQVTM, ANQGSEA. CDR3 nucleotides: TGCAGCGTTGAATGGGGGGCGGCGGAGACCCAGTACTTC. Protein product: CSVEWGAAETQYF.

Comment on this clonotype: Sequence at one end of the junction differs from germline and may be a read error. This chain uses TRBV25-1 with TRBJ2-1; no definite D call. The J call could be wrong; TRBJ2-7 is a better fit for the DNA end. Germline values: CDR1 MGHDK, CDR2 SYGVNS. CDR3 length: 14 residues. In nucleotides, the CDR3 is TGTGCCGGCAGTCCAGATACCACCTACAATGAGCAGTACTTC. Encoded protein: CAGSPDTTYNEQYF.

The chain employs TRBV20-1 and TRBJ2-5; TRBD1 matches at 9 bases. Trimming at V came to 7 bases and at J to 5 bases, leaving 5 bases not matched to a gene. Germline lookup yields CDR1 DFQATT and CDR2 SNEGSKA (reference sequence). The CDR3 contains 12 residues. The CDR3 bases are TGCAGTGTCGAGACAGGGGGGGAGACCCAGTACTTC. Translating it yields CSVETGGETQYF.

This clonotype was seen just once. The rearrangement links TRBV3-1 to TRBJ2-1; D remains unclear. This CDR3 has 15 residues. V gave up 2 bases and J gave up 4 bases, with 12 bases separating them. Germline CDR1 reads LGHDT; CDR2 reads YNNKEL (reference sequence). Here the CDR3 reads CASSQKWWAYNEQFF. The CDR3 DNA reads TGTGCCAGCAGCCAAAAATGGTGGGCTTACAATGAGCAGTTCTTC.

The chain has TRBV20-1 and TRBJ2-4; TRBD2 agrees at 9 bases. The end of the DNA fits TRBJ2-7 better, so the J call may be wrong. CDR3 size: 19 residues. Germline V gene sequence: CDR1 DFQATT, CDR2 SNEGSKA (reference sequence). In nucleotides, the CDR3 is TGCAGTGCTAGAGACCCTTCAGGGGGGTCATCAGCGGGAGGCGTCGAGCAGTACTTC. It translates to CSARDPSGGSSAGGVEQYF.

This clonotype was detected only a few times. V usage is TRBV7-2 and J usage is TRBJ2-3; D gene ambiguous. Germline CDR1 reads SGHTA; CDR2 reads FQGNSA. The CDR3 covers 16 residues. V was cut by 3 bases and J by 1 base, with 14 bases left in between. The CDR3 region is CASSLPRLDGTDTQYF. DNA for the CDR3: TGTGCCAGCAGCTTGCCCCGGTTGGACGGCACAGATACGCAGTATTTT. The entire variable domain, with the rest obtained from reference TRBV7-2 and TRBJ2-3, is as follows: GAGVSQSPSNKVTEKGKDVELRCDPISGHTALYWYRQSLGQGLEFLIYFQGNSAPDKSGLPSDRFSAERTGGSVSTLTIQRTQQEDSAVYLCASSLPRLDGTDTQYFGPGTRLTVL.

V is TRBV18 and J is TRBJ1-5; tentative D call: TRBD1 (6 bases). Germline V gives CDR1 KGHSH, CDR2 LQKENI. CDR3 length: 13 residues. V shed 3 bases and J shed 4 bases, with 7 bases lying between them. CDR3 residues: CASSPGQNQPQHF. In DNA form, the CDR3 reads TGTGCCAGCTCACCCGGACAGAATCAGCCCCAGCATTTT.

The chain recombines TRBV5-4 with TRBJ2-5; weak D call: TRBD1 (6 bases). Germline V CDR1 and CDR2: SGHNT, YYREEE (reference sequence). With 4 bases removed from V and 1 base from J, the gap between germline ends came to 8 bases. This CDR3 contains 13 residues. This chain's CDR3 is CASSQDSQETQYF. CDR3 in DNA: TGTGCCAGCAGCCAGGACAGCCAAGAGACCCAGTACTTC.

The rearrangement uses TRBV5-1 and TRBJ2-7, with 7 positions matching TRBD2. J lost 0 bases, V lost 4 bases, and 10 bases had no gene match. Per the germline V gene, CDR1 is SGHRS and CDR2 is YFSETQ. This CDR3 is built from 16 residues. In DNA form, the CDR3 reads TGCGCCAGCAGCCCGAGGGGCGGGAGAGTCTCCTACGAGCAGTACTTC. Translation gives CASSPRGGRVSYEQYF.

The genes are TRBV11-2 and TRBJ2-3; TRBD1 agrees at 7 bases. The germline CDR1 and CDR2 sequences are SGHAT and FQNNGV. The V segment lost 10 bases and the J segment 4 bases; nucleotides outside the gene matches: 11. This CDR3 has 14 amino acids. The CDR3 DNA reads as TGTGCCACAGGCGACAGGGCTGTCGCAGATACGCAGTATTTT. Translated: CATGDRAVADTQYF.

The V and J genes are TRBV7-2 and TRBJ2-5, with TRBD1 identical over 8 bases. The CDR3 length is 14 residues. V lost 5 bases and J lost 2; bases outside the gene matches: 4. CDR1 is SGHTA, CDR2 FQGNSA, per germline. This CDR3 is CASSRQGPQETQYF. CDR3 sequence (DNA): TGTGCCAGCAGCCGACAGGGGCCACAAGAGACCCAGTACTTC.

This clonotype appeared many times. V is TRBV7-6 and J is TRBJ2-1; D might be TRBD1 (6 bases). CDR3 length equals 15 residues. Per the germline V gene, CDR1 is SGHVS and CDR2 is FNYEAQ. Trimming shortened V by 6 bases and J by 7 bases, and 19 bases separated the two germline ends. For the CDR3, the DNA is TGTGCCAGCAGTCTGTCAGGGGTGGGTAAAAATGAGCAGTTCTTC. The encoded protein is CASSLSGVGKNEQFF.

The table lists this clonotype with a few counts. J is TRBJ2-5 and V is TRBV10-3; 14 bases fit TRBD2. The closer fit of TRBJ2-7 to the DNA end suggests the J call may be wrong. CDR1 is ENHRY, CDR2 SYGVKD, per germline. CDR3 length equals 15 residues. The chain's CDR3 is CAIRPGLAGVDEQYF. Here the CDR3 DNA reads TGTGCCATCAGACCGGGACTAGCGGGAGTGGACGAGCAGTACTTC.

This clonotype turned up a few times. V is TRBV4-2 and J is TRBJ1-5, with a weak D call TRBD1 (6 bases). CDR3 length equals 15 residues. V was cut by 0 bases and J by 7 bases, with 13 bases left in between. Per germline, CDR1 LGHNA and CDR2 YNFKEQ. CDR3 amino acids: CASSQEGRGGQPQHF. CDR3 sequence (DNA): TGTGCCAGCAGCCAAGAGGGCAGGGGAGGACAGCCCCAGCATTTT.

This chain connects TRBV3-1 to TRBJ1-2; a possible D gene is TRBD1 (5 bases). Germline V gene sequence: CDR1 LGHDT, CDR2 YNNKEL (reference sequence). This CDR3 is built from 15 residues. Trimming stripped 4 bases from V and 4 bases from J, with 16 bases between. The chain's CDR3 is CASSPGTSFSYGYTF. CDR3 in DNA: TGTGCCAGCAGCCCCGGGACCTCATTTTCCTATGGCTACACCTTC.

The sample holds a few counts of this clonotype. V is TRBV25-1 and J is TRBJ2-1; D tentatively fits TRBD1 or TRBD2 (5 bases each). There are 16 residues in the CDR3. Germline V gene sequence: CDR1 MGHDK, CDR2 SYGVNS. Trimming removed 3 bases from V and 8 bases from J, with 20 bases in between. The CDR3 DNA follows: TGTGCCAGCAGTGACGCCGGGGCAGGTCCAAGTCATGAGCAGTTCTTC. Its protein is CASSDAGAGPSHEQFF.

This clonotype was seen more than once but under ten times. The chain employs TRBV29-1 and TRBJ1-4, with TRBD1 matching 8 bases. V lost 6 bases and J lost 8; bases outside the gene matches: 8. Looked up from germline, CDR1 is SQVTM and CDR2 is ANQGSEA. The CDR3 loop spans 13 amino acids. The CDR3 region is CSVQGAAGEKLFF. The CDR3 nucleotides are TGCAGCGTGCAGGGGGCCGCGGGAGAAAAACTGTTTTTT.

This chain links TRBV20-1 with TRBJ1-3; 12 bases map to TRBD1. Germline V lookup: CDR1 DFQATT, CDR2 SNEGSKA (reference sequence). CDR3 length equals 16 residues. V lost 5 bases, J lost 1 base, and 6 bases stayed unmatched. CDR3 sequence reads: CSARRDRGRSGNTIYF. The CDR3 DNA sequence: TGCAGTGCTCGTCGGGACAGGGGGCGATCTGGAAACACCATATATTTT.